The T cell receptor (beta chain) described here comes from a study of technical replicates of blood from a few donors. Measured with immunoSEQ multiplex PCR; TCRdb has only the in-frame clones, and not every one. The sample has approximately 70,000 clones, 95% to 97% seen once. CDR1 is MGHRA, CDR2 YSYEKL, per germline. There are 15 residues in the CDR3. After removal of 2 bases from V and 8 bases from J, the junction contained 6 bases not matched to a gene. The source material was T cells isolated from PBMCs. The chain recombines TRBV4-1 with TRBJ2-1; the match to TRBD2 covers 10 bases. This clonotype originated in a human donor in good health. This CDR3 is CASSQSWTSGHEQFF. CDR3 nucleotide sequence: TGCGCCAGCAGCCAATCTTGGACTAGCGGTCATGAGCAGTTCTTC.